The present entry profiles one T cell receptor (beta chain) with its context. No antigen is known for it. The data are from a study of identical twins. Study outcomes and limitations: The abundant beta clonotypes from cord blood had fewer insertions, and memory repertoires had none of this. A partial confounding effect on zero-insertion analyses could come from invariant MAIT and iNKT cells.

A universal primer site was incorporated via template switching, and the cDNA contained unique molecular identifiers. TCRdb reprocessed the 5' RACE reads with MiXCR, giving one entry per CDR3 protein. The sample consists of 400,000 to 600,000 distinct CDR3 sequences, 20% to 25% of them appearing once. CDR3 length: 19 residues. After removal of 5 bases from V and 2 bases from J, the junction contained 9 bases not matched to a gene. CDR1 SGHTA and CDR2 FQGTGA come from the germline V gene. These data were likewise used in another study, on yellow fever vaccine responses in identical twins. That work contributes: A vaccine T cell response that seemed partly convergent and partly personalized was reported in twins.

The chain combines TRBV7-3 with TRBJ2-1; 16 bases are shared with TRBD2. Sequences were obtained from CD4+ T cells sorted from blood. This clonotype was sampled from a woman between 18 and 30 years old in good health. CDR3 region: CASSLMGLAGGGTYNEQFF. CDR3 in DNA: TGTGCCAGCAGCCTGATGGGACTAGCGGGAGGGGGGACCTACAATGAGCAGTTCTTC.